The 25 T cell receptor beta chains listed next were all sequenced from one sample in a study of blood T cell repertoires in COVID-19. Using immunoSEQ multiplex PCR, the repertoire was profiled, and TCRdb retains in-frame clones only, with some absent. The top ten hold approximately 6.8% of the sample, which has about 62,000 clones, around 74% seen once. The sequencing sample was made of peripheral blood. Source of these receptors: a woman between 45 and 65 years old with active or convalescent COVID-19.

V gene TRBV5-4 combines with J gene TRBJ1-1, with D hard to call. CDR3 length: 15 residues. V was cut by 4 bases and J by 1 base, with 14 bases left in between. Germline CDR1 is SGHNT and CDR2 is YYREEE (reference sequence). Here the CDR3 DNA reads TGTGCCAGCAGCCCATACCTGACAACGAACACTGAAGCTTTCTTT. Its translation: CASSPYLTTNTEAFF.

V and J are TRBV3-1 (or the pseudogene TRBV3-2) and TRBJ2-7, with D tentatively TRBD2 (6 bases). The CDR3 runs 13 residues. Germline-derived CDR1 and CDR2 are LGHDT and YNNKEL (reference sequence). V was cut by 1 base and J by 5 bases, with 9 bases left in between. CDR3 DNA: TGTGCCAGCAGCCAAGGAAGGAGGGACGAGCAGTACTTC. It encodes CASSQGRRDEQYF.

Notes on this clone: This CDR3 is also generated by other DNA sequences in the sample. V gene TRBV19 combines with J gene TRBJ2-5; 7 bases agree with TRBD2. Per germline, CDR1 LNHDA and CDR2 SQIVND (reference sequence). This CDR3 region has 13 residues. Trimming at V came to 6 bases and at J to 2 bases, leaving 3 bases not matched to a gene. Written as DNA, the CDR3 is TGTGCCAGTAGCCCTAGCGGACAAGAGACCCAGTACTTC. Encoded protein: CASSPSGQETQYF.

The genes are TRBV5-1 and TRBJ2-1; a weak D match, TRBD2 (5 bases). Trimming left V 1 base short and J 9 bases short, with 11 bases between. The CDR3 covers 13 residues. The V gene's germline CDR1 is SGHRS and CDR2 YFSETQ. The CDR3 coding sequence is TGCGCCAGCAGCTTGTCGGGGTCGGGTGAGCAGTTCTTC. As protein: CASSLSGSGEQFF.

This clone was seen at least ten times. The CDR3 DNA reads TGTGCCAGCAGCCTCGACTACTACGAGCAGTACTTC. This codes for CASSLDYYEQYF. The chain is built from TRBV14 and TRBJ2-7; possible D gene TRBD2, 5 bases. CDR3 length: 12 residues. The V gene lost 4 bases and the J gene lost 3 bases, with 7 bases spanning the gap. Germline-derived CDR1 and CDR2 are SGHDN and FVKESK.

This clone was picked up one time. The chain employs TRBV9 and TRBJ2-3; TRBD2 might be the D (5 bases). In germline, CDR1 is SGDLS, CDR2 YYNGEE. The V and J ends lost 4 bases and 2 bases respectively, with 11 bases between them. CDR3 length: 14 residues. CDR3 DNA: TGTGCCAGCAGCCCCCGGGGAGTCACAGATACGCAGTATTTT. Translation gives CASSPRGVTDTQYF.

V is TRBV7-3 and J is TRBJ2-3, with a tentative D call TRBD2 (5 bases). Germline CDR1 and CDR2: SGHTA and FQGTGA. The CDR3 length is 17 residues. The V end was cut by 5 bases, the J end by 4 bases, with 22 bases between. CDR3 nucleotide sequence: TGTGCCAGCAGCCGTTTTTCTGGACTCCCGTGGGCAGATACGCAGTATTTT. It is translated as CASSRFSGLPWADTQYF.

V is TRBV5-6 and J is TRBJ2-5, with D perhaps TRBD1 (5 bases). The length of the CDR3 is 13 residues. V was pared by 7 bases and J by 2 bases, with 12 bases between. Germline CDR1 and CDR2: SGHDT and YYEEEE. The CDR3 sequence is CASRQGWQETQYF. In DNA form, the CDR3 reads TGTGCCAGCCGGCAGGGTTGGCAAGAGACCCAGTACTTC.

DNA of the CDR3: TGTGCCACCAGCAGAATACAGGGAACAGATACGCAGTATTTT. Its translation: CATSRIQGTDTQYF. The chain joins TRBV15 to TRBJ2-3; tentatively, D is TRBD1 (6 bases). The V and J ends lost 2 bases and 3 bases respectively, with 9 bases between them. Germline lookup yields CDR1 LNHNV and CDR2 YYDKDF (reference sequence). This CDR3 spans 14 amino acids.

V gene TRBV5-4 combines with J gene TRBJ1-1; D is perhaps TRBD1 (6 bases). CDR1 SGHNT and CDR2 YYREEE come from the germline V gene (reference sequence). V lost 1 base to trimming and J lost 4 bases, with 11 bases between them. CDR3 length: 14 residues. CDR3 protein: CASSLQGPGTEAFF. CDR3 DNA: TGTGCCAGCAGCTTGCAGGGGCCTGGCACTGAAGCTTTCTTT.

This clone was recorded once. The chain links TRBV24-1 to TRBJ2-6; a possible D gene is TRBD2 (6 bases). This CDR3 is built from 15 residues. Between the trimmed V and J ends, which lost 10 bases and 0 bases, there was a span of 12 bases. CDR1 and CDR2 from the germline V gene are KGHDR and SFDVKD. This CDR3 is CATGAGSSGANVLTF. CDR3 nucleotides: TGTGCCACGGGAGCGGGTAGCTCTGGGGCCAACGTCCTGACTTTC.

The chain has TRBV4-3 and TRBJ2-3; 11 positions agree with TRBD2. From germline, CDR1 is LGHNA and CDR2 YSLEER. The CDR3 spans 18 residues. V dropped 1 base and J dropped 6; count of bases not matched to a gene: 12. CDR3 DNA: TGCGCCAGCAGCCAAGCCCCTACTACTAGCGGGAGTCGGGATACGCAGTATTTT. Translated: CASSQAPTTSGSRDTQYF.

The CDR3: CASNRGGMELEQFF. For the CDR3, the DNA is TGTGCCAGCAACCGGGGGGGAATGGAGCTTGAGCAGTTCTTC. The chain recombines TRBV9 with TRBJ2-1, with 8 bases matching TRBD2. This CDR3 spans 14 amino acids. The V gene end was trimmed by 6 bases and the J gene end by 9 bases; junction bases not matched to a gene: 11. CDR1 is SGDLS and CDR2 is YYNGEE in the germline V gene.

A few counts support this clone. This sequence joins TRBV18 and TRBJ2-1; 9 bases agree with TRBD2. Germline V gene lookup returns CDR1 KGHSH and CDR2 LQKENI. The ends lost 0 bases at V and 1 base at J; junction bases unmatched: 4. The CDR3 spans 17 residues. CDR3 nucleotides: TGTGCCAGCTCACCACCGACTAGCGGTTCTTCCTACAATGAGCAGTTCTTC. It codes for CASSPPTSGSSYNEQFF.

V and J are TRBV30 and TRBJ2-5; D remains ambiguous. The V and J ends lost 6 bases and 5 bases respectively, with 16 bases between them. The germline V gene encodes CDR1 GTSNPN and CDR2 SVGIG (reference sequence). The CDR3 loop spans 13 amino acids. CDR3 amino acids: CACLTAIGETQYF. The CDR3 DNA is TGTGCCTGCTTGACCGCAATCGGGGAGACCCAGTACTTC.

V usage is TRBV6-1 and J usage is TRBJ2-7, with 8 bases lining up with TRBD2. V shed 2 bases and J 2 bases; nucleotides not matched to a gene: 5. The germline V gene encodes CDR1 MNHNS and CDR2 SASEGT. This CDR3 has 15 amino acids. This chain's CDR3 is CASSEPAGVPYEQYF. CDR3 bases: TGTGCCAGCAGTGAACCAGCGGGAGTGCCCTACGAGCAGTACTTC.

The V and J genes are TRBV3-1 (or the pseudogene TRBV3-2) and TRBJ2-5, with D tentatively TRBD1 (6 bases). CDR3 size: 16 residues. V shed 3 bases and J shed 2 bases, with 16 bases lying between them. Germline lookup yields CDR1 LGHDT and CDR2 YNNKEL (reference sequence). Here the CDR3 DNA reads TGTGCCAGCAGCCAGACCAATTTGGGGACACAAGAGACCCAGTACTTC. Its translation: CASSQTNLGTQETQYF.

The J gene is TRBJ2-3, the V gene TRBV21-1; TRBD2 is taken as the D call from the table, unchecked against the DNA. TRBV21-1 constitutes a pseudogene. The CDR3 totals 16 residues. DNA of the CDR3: TGTGCCAGCAGCAAACTAGCGGGAGGGGGTGGAGATACGCAGTATTTT. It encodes CASSKLAGGGGDTQYF.

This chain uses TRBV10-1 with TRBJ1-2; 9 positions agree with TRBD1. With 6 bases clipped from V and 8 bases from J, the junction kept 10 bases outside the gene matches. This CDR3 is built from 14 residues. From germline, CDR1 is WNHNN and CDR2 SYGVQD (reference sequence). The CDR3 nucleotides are TGCGCCAGCAGAGGACAGGGGCGTGATGGGGGCTACACCTTC. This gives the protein CASRGQGRDGGYTF.

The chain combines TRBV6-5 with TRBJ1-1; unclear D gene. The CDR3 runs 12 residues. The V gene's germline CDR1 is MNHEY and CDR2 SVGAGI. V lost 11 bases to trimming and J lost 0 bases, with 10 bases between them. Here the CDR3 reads CAPPVLNTEAFF. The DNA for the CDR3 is TGTGCCCCCCCAGTATTGAACACTGAAGCTTTCTTT.

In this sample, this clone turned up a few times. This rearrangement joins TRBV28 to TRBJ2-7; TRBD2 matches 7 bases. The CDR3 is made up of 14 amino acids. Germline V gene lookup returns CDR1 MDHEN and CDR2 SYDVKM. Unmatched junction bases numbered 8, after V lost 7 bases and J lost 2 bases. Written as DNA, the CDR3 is TGTGCCAGCACCGCACCGGGGGGACCCTACGAGCAGTACTTC. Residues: CASTAPGGPYEQYF.

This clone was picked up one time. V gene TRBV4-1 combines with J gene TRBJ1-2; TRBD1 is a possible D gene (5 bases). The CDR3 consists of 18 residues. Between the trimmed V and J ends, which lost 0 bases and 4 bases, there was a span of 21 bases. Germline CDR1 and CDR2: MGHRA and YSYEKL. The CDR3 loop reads CASSQDPSGQGLGYGYTF. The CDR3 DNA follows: TGCGCCAGCAGCCAAGACCCCTCCGGACAAGGATTGGGCTATGGCTACACCTTC.

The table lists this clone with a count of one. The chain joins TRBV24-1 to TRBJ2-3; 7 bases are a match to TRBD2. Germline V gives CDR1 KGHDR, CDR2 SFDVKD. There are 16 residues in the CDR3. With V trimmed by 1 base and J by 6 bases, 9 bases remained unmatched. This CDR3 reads CATSDFTSALGDTQYF. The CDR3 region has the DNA TGTGCCACCAGTGATTTCACTAGCGCCCTGGGGGATACGCAGTATTTT.

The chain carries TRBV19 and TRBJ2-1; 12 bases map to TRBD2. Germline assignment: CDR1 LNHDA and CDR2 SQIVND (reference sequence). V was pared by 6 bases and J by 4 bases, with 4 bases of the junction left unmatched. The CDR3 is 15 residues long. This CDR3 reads CASSPTSGSYNEQFF. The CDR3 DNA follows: TGTGCCAGTAGCCCGACTAGCGGGAGTTACAATGAGCAGTTCTTC.

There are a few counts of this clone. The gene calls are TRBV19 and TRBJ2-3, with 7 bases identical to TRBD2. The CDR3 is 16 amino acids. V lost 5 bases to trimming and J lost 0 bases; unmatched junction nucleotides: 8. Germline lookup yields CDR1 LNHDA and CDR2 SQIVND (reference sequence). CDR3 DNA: TGTGCCAGTAGTGGGGGGGGAGGATTTAGCACAGATACGCAGTATTTT. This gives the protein CASSGGGGFSTDTQYF.